This passage covers 12 T cell receptor beta chains from one sample sequenced in a study of tumor-infiltrating lymphocytes in primary liver carcinoma (dated by TCRdb to about 2017). Instrument on record: Illumina HiSeq 2500. Using a constant-region primer and ProtoScript II reverse transcriptase, TCRbeta-specific cDNA was reverse-transcribed from around 520 ng total RNA. Construction of the TCRbeta libraries relied on three nested rounds of multiplex PCR, following a slightly modified ARM-PCR procedure. The first two PCR rounds used multiplex TRBV1-TRBV30 forward primers with a Cbeta reverse primer, each for 10 cycles. In TCRdb, the public reads were trimmed at Q25 with fastp and aligned with MiXCR, with productive beta chains retained. Duplicate CDR3 protein sequences are folded into a single record with the most common DNA and genes. Counted in this sample were about 120,000 distinct CDR3 sequences; 60% to 70% of them appeared once. The ten largest clones take up 7% to 10% of the sample.

Total RNA and DNA were co-extracted without cell sorting from roughly 20-30 mg of bulk tissue using the AllPrep DNA/RNA mini kit. The sample comprised liver tumor tissue from sampling region 1. The sample's cell subset or site label, decoded: tumor region T1, superior pole. These receptors were taken from a woman aged 55-70 years with primary liver carcinoma and hepatitis B virus infection.

In its sample, this clonotype was seen once. The chain carries TRBV20-1 and TRBJ1-1; D is possibly TRBD1 (6 bases). V lost 3 bases and J lost 3, with 14 bases in between. This CDR3 is built from 14 residues. The germline V gene has CDR1 DFQATT and CDR2 SNEGSKA (reference sequence). In DNA, the CDR3 is TGCAGTGCTAGGCCCCCAAGGGGGGACACTGAAGCTTTCTTT. Translated, it gives CSARPPRGDTEAFF.

This clonotype came up many times. The chain is built from TRBV11-3 and TRBJ2-7, with D uncertain. Germline CDR1 and CDR2: SGHNT and YENEEA. Deletions cut 0 bases from V and 13 bases from J, with 16 bases between. The CDR3 is made up of 13 amino acids. Here the CDR3 reads CASSLDSVRLTYF. For the CDR3, the DNA is TGTGCCAGCAGCTTAGATTCCGTTAGGCTGACCTACTTC.

This clonotype has ten or more counts. J is TRBJ2-1 and V is TRBV29-1, with a tentative D call TRBD2 (6 bases). Germline CDR1 is SQVTM and CDR2 is ANQGSEA. Trimming shortened V by 7 bases and J by 1 base, and 20 bases separated the two germline ends. The CDR3 totals 16 residues. This CDR3 is CSGTGPGTGSYNEQFF. The CDR3 DNA follows: TGCAGCGGCACAGGTCCCGGGACTGGGTCCTACAATGAGCAGTTCTTC.

This clonotype showed up many times. This chain uses TRBV5-6 with TRBJ2-7; 8 positions agree with TRBD2. V shed 7 bases and J 2 bases; nucleotides not matched to a gene: 2. The CDR3 has 12 amino acids. CDR1 is SGHDT, CDR2 YYEEEE, per germline. DNA for the CDR3: TGTGCCAGCCGGGGGGGAGCCTACGAGCAGTACTTC. Translated, it gives CASRGGAYEQYF.

This clonotype was counted at least ten times. The chain's CDR3 is CASKVGLAGDTQYF. The DNA for the CDR3 is TGCGCCAGCAAGGTCGGACTAGCAGGAGATACGCAGTATTTT. The chain recombines TRBV4-1 with TRBJ2-3; 8 bases align to TRBD2. From germline, CDR1 is MGHRA and CDR2 YSYEKL. With V trimmed by 7 bases and J by 5 bases, 8 bases remained unmatched. The CDR3 spans 14 residues.

Concerning this clonotype itself: At one of its ends the junction is not consistent with the germline gene, which may arise from a read error. The chain uses TRBV4-1 and TRBJ2-7; D may be TRBD1 (6 bases). Germline values: CDR1 MGHRA, CDR2 YSYEKL. This CDR3 spans 21 amino acids. The CDR3 loop reads CASSRNVPGQGTFGTPYDQYF. The CDR3 DNA is TGCGCCAGCAGCCGTAACGTTCCGGGACAAGGAACCTTCGGAACCCCCTACGATCAGTACTTC.

Regarding this clonotype: Without the conserved terminal phenylalanine or tryptophan, this CDR3 likely stems from a read error. The chain links TRBV29-1 to TRBJ2-3; D tentatively reads TRBD1 or TRBD2 (5 bases each). The ends were cut back, 1 base at V and 8 bases at J, with 28 bases in the middle. CDR3 size: 18 residues. In germline, CDR1 is SQVTM, CDR2 ANQGSEA. CDR3 sequence: CSVEALGRVGVSTATQYY. The CDR3 nucleotides are TGCAGCGTTGAAGCGTTGGGCAGGGTGGGGGTTAGCACTGCTACGCAGTATTAT.

Note on this clonotype: The junction shows a germline mismatch at one end, possibly a read error. V is TRBV11-2 and J is TRBJ2-1, with 8 bases identical to TRBD2. Germline V CDR1 and CDR2: SGHAT, FQNNGV. This CDR3 spans 15 amino acids. In DNA, the CDR3 is TGTGCCAGTACCGTGGGGGCGGGGGGTGTCAATGTGCAGTTCTTC. As protein: CASTVGAGGVNVQFF. Looking up the rest from reference TRBV11-2 and TRBJ2-1 gives the full variable domain: EAGVAQSPRYKIIEKRQSVAFWCNPISGHATLYWYQQILGQGPKLLIQFQNNGVVDDSQLPKDRFSAERLKGVDSTLKIQPAKLEDSAVYLCASTVGAGGVNVQFFGPGTRLTVL.

The chain has TRBV30 and TRBJ2-1; TRBD2 aligns across 11 bases. The V segment lost 4 bases and the J segment 7 bases; nucleotides outside the gene matches: 6. Germline loops: CDR1 GTSNPN, CDR2 SVGIG (reference sequence). This CDR3 spans 14 amino acids. CDR3: CAWKLAGVRNEQFF. The CDR3 DNA follows: TGTGCCTGGAAACTAGCGGGAGTCAGGAATGAGCAGTTCTTC.

Note on this clonotype: This may come from a read error, since a much larger clone is one base off. The chain has TRBV6-1 and TRBJ2-7, with 8 bases matching TRBD2. Germline V gene data show CDR1 as MNHNS and CDR2 as SASEGT. The length of the CDR3 is 13 residues. The CDR3 region has the DNA TGTGCCTGCAGCCAACTAGCGGACTACGAGCAGTACTTC. Its translation is CACSQLADYEQYF.

To note about this clonotype: Just one base apart from a much larger clone, this may be a read error. The rearrangement joins TRBV4-1 to TRBJ2-1, with D possibly being TRBD2 (6 bases). V was trimmed by 1 base and J by 0 bases, leaving 19 bases between them. This CDR3 region has 19 residues. Germline CDR1 MGHRA, CDR2 YSYEKL. The CDR3 loop is CASSQGPRAGRLSYNEQFF. The CDR3 region has the DNA TGCGCCAGCAGCCAAGGTCCCCGGGCGGGGCGTCTCTCCTACAATGAGCAGTTCTTC.

Of note for this clonotype: A much larger clone differs from this one at a single base, so this may be a read error. This chain joins TRBV6-1 and TRBJ2-7; 9 bases match TRBD2. Germline-derived CDR1 and CDR2 are MNHNS and SASEGT. The CDR3 runs to 14 residues. The chain's CDR3 is CASKPGLAVYEQHF. CDR3 in DNA: TGTGCCAGCAAACCGGGACTAGCCGTCTACGAGCAGCACTTC.